The 26 T cell receptor beta chains given below trace back to one sample, sequenced in a study of control samples from healthy donors and cancer patients. Produced via immunoSEQ multiplex PCR; TCRdb's table is partial and in-frame only. The sample has about 59,000 clones, around 87% seen once; the top ten hold roughly 13%. Source material: PBMCs. Receptor source: a woman aged 55-69 years with lung cancer.

The J gene is TRBJ2-5, the V gene TRBV7-2, with D unclear. Trimming left V 3 bases short and J 6 bases short, with 5 bases between. This CDR3 is built from 11 residues. Germline V gene data show CDR1 as SGHTA and CDR2 as FQGNSA. CDR3 coding DNA: TGTGCCAGCAGCTTCTCGAAGACCCAGTACTTC. Its protein product is CASSFSKTQYF.

V and J are TRBV3-1 (or the pseudogene TRBV3-2) and TRBJ1-6; D remains unclear. Germline V gene sequence: CDR1 LGHDT, CDR2 YNNKEL (reference sequence). Trimming stripped 4 bases from V and 0 bases from J, with 10 bases between. CDR3 size: 16 residues. The CDR3 loop is CASSPRQSSYNSPLHF. The CDR3 DNA reads TGTGCCAGCAGCCCCAGGCAGAGCTCCTATAATTCACCCCTCCACTTT.

This clone showed up just once. The chain carries TRBV20-1 and TRBJ1-2; D is perhaps TRBD1 (5 bases). The CDR3 is 11 residues long. Germline-derived CDR1 and CDR2 are DFQATT and SNEGSKA (reference sequence). The V end was cut by 3 bases, the J end by 3 bases, with 5 bases between. CDR3 bases: TGCAGTGCTAGCAGGGACTATGGCTACACCTTC. Its protein is CSASRDYGYTF.

The chain links TRBV29-1 to TRBJ1-4, with D perhaps TRBD1 (5 bases). There are 12 residues in the CDR3. V was cut by 5 bases and J by 7 bases, with 11 bases left in between. Germline V gene data show CDR1 as SQVTM and CDR2 as ANQGSEA. The CDR3 DNA reads TGCAGCGTTCGTTGGGGCGGTGAAAAACTGTTTTTT. Amino acids: CSVRWGGEKLFF.

This rearrangement joins TRBV28 to TRBJ1-6; unclear D gene. The CDR3 length is 13 residues. Germline V gene lookup returns CDR1 MDHEN and CDR2 SYDVKM. V shed 2 bases and J shed 14 bases, with 13 bases lying between them. This CDR3 reads CASSLRSSGTLHF. The CDR3 DNA follows: TGTGCCAGCAGTTTACGTAGTTCAGGTACCCTCCACTTT.

The rearrangement joins TRBV9 to TRBJ2-5, with 7 nucleotides matching TRBD1. The CDR3 spans 14 residues. V shed 0 bases, J shed 5 bases, and the junction held 4 bases outside the gene matches. The germline CDR1 and CDR2 sequences are SGDLS and YYNGEE. CDR3 protein: CASSVDIGGETQYF. The CDR3 coding sequence is TGTGCCAGCAGCGTAGATATAGGGGGCGAGACCCAGTACTTC.

The chain employs TRBV18 and TRBJ1-5; D may be TRBD1 (5 bases). Germline values: CDR1 KGHSH, CDR2 LQKENI. Trimming took 2 bases from V and 2 from J, leaving 10 bases between them. This CDR3 has 15 residues. The CDR3 loop reads CASSPSWGGNQPQHF. In nucleotides, the CDR3 is TGTGCCAGCTCACCATCGTGGGGCGGCAATCAGCCCCAGCATTTT.

The chain links TRBV7-2 to TRBJ2-7; possible D gene TRBD1, 5 bases. The V end lost 1 base, the J end lost 2 bases, and 6 bases lay between the germline ends. The CDR3 loop spans 13 amino acids. CDR1 and CDR2 (germline): SGHTA, FQGNSA. The CDR3 nucleotides are TGTGCCAGCAGCTTAGGGGGCCCCTACGAGCAGTACTTC. Translated, it gives CASSLGGPYEQYF.

J is TRBJ2-2 and V is TRBV5-5, with TRBD1 matching over 8 bases. CDR1 and CDR2 (germline): SGHKS, YYEKEE (reference sequence). The length of the CDR3 is 16 residues. The ends lost 6 bases at V and 0 bases at J; junction bases unmatched: 7. The CDR3 DNA sequence: TGTGCCAGCACCGGAGGACAGGGCGCGAACACCGGGGAGCTGTTTTTT. It codes for CASTGGQGANTGELFF.

The chain couples TRBV5-1 to TRBJ1-1, with TRBD1 identical over 9 bases. Germline CDR1 is SGHRS and CDR2 is YFSETQ. V dropped 5 bases and J dropped 4; count of bases not matched to a gene: 6. The CDR3 consists of 14 residues. The DNA of the CDR3 is TGCGCCAGCAGTCTGGACAGGGGAGGCACTGAAGCTTTCTTT. It translates to CASSLDRGGTEAFF.

This clone was seen a single time. CDR3 bases: TGTGCCAGCTCACGAAACACAGGGGACACCGGGGAGCTGTTTTTT. Translating gives CASSRNTGDTGELFF. This rearrangement joins TRBV18 to TRBJ2-2, with 7 bases fitting TRBD1. CDR1 is KGHSH and CDR2 is LQKENI in the germline V gene. After removal of 4 bases from V and 3 bases from J, the junction contained 5 bases not matched to a gene. This CDR3 has 15 amino acids.

The chain combines TRBV29-1 with TRBJ1-5, with D perhaps matching TRBD1 (5 bases). V was trimmed by 6 bases and J by 2 bases, leaving 17 bases between them. The CDR3 has 15 residues. Germline V gene lookup returns CDR1 SQVTM and CDR2 ANQGSEA. CDR3 protein: CSVARDPGGNQPQHF. The CDR3 nucleotides are TGCAGCGTGGCCAGGGACCCGGGGGGCAATCAGCCCCAGCATTTT.

The chain recombines TRBV7-9 with TRBJ2-7; 11 nucleotides align to TRBD2. Germline V gene data show CDR1 as SEHNR and CDR2 as FQNEAQ (reference sequence). V was clipped by 5 bases and J by 1 base; unmatched bases: 10. There are 17 residues in the CDR3. The CDR3 DNA is TGTGCCAGCAGCCCTCTAGCGGGAGGTGCTGAGTCCTACGAGCAGTACTTC. The encoded protein is CASSPLAGGAESYEQYF.

V and J are TRBV7-3 and TRBJ1-1; D remains ambiguous. CDR1 and CDR2 (germline): SGHTA, FQGTGA. The CDR3 spans 15 residues. V was shortened by 6 bases and J by 2 bases, with 16 bases between the two germline ends. CDR3 sequence: CASSNAGRPNTEAFF. The CDR3 nucleotides read TGTGCCAGCAGTAATGCCGGGAGACCTAACACTGAAGCTTTCTTT.

The CDR3 sequence is CASSDRAASPLHF. In nucleotides, the CDR3 is TGTGCCAGCAGCGACAGGGCCGCTTCACCCCTCCACTTT. V gene TRBV12-3 or TRBV12-4 combines with J gene TRBJ1-6; 7 bases map to TRBD1. Trimming removed 6 bases from V and 9 bases from J; junction bases left unmatched: 5. The CDR3 is 13 residues long.

The rearrangement joins TRBV18 to TRBJ2-1; 7 bases fit TRBD2. Trimming cost V 3 bases and J 6 bases; bases outside gene matches: 8. The CDR3 length is 15 residues. Per the germline V gene, CDR1 is KGHSH and CDR2 is LQKENI. The CDR3 region is CASSPTWGEGNEQFF. The DNA for the CDR3 is TGTGCCAGCTCACCCACCTGGGGGGAGGGCAATGAGCAGTTCTTC. Complete variable domain (other parts from reference TRBV18 and TRBJ2-1): NAGVMQNPRHLVRRRGQEARLRCSPMKGHSHVYWYRQLPEEGLKFMVYLQKENIIDESGMPKERFSAEFPKEGPSILRIQQVVRGDSAAYFCASSPTWGEGNEQFFGPGTRLTVL.

The CDR3 region is CASSVGPGWGTEAFF. The CDR3 DNA follows: TGTGCCAGCAGCGTAGGTCCGGGTTGGGGCACTGAAGCTTTCTTT. This sequence joins TRBV9 and TRBJ1-1, with unresolved D. The CDR3 is 15 amino acids. CDR1 is SGDLS, CDR2 YYNGEE, per germline. V was trimmed by 0 bases and J by 4 bases, leaving 13 bases between them.

The V gene is TRBV10-3, the J gene TRBJ2-1, with 7 bases matching TRBD1. The germline V gene encodes CDR1 ENHRY and CDR2 SYGVKD. Trimming took 11 bases from V and 5 from J; bases not matched to a gene: 21. This CDR3 is built from 17 residues. CDR3 protein: CAAQQILTGVGDNEQFF. The CDR3 nucleotides are TGTGCCGCCCAACAGATCCTCACAGGGGTCGGCGACAATGAGCAGTTCTTC.

Comments on this clone: The junction departs from the called germline gene at one end, perhaps through a read error. The chain combines TRBV7-3 with TRBJ2-3; D is perhaps TRBD2 (7 bases). The CDR3 loop spans 15 amino acids. Germline V gene sequence: CDR1 SGHTA, CDR2 FQGTGA. In nucleotides, the CDR3 is TGTGCCGGCAGCTCTGTGGGGGGGCCTACAGATACGCAGTATTTT. This gives the protein CAGSSVGGPTDTQYF.

The chain uses TRBV28 and TRBJ1-5; tentatively, D is TRBD1 (6 bases). V dropped 7 bases and J dropped 3 bases, with 13 bases sitting between them. The CDR3 extends over 14 amino acids. Germline V gene lookup returns CDR1 MDHEN and CDR2 SYDVKM. DNA for the CDR3: TGTGCCAGCAAGGACAGCGAGTTCAATCAGCCCCAGCATTTT. Translating it yields CASKDSEFNQPQHF.

CDR3 nucleotides: TGTGCCAGCGGTTCTTGGGAGACCCAGTACTTC. Translated: CASGSWETQYF. The chain has TRBV2 and TRBJ2-5; no clear D gene. From germline, CDR1 is SNHLY and CDR2 FYNNEI. The CDR3 contains 11 residues. Trimming took off 8 bases at V and 5 bases at J, with 9 bases between the two ends.

CDR3 DNA sequence: TGTGCCAGCAGTTACGGGTCCGAGGGGACCCAGTACTTC. It yields the protein CASSYGSEGTQYF. The chain has TRBV6-5 and TRBJ2-5, with a weak D call TRBD2 (5 bases). Trimming cost V 2 bases and J 7 bases, with 11 bases left between them. This CDR3 region has 13 residues. Looked up from germline, CDR1 is MNHEY and CDR2 is SVGAGI.

The V gene is TRBV6-5, the J gene TRBJ2-5; D gene uncertain. The CDR3 length is 13 residues. V shed 2 bases and J shed 5 bases, with 9 bases lying between them. Germline V lookup: CDR1 MNHEY, CDR2 SVGAGI. The CDR3 protein is CASSYGPMETQYF. In DNA, the CDR3 is TGTGCCAGCAGTTACGGGCCGATGGAGACCCAGTACTTC.

This clone has just a few counts. The chain recombines TRBV20-1 with TRBJ2-3; D is unclear. CDR1 is DFQATT and CDR2 is SNEGSKA in the germline V gene (reference sequence). The CDR3 has 11 residues. The V end was cut by 0 bases, the J end by 8 bases, with 6 bases between. The CDR3 region is CSARDPSTQYF. The CDR3 DNA sequence: TGCAGTGCTAGAGACCCGAGTACGCAGTATTTT.

This clone was picked up one time. The chain uses TRBV15 and TRBJ1-5, with D unclear. CDR3 length: 13 amino acids. Deletions cut 2 bases from V and 2 bases from J, with 4 bases between. Per the germline V gene, CDR1 is LNHNV and CDR2 is YYDKDF (reference sequence). DNA for the CDR3: TGTGCCACCAGCAGACAGGGCAATCAGCCCCAGCATTTT. It codes for CATSRQGNQPQHF.

V is TRBV18 and J is TRBJ1-1, with D perhaps TRBD1 (5 bases). The V end was cut by 2 bases, the J end by 5 bases, with 15 bases between. The CDR3 is 15 residues long. Germline CDR1 KGHSH, CDR2 LQKENI. Here the CDR3 reads CASSPVGRAGTEAFF. CDR3 DNA sequence: TGTGCCAGCTCACCAGTTGGCAGGGCGGGGACTGAAGCTTTCTTT.